This T cell receptor (beta chain) was sequenced during a study of cytomegalovirus exposure and HLA in healthy donors. The length of the CDR3 is 14 residues. CDR1 is LNHDA and CDR2 is SQIVND in the germline V gene (reference sequence). Trimming pared 3 bases from V and 4 bases from J, leaving 11 bases between. PCR amplification relied on 60 Vbeta primers (plus 13 Jbeta primers). Sequencing was performed with immunoSEQ multiplex PCR; in TCRdb, only in-frame clones are kept and a portion is missing. The sample consists of 150,000 to 250,000 clones, 79% of them appearing once. The chain has TRBV19 and TRBJ2-3; D unclear. Material for sequencing was PBMCs. The clonotype was recovered from a woman aged 30 to 39 in good health and CMV-seropositive. DNA of the CDR3: TGTGCCAGTAGTATGACTCGAAGATCAGATACGCAGTATTTT. This codes for CASSMTRRSDTQYF.